Listed here are 26 T cell receptor beta chains from one sample, sequenced in a study of blood T cell repertoires in COVID-19. Only in-frame clones appear in the TCRdb table, and some are missing; sequencing was by immunoSEQ multiplex PCR. The sample has about 55,000 clones; 82% are singletons. Sequencing was performed on peripheral blood. Receptors were obtained from an elderly man with COVID-19, enrolled during active disease.

The chain carries TRBV6-5 and TRBJ2-7; 10 positions match TRBD1. The CDR3 contains 14 residues. Germline trimming cut 6 bases from V and 3 bases from J; bases unmatched to any gene: 5. Germline assignment: CDR1 MNHEY and CDR2 SVGAGI. CDR3 sequence reads: CASRTGTGVYEQYF. The CDR3 DNA reads as TGTGCCAGCAGAACCGGGACAGGGGTCTACGAGCAGTACTTC.

The chain has TRBV5-5 and TRBJ2-2, with D maybe TRBD2 (6 bases). Germline-derived CDR1 and CDR2 are SGHKS and YYEKEE (reference sequence). Trimming stripped 2 bases from V and 2 bases from J, with 10 bases between. The CDR3 is 15 residues long. The CDR3 spells CASSLWGDNTGELFF. In DNA, the CDR3 is TGTGCCAGCAGCTTATGGGGGGACAACACCGGGGAGCTGTTTTTT.

The V and J genes are TRBV5-1 and TRBJ1-2; D may be TRBD1 (5 bases). This CDR3 comprises 15 residues. Germline V gene lookup returns CDR1 SGHRS and CDR2 YFSETQ. The V end was cut by 0 bases, the J end by 6 bases, with 15 bases between. In DNA, the CDR3 is TGCGCCAGCAGCTTGGCCGGGACTCCAGCTAATGGCTACACCTTC. Protein: CASSLAGTPANGYTF.

The chain employs TRBV6-2 or TRBV6-3 and TRBJ2-7; TRBD1 matches 9 bases. Germline-derived CDR1 and CDR2 are MNHEY and SVGEGT. The CDR3 runs 16 residues. V lost 6 bases to trimming and J lost 0 bases; unmatched junction nucleotides: 9. CDR3 residues: CASSQVGQGLSYEQYV. Here the CDR3 DNA reads TGTGCCAGCAGCCAGGTGGGACAGGGCCTCTCCTACGAGCAGTACGTC.

This chain uses TRBV18 with TRBJ2-1; D is possibly TRBD1 (5 bases). Germline CDR1 and CDR2: KGHSH and LQKENI. This CDR3 spans 13 amino acids. Trimming removed 3 bases at V and 4 bases at J, with 7 bases between. CDR3 bases: TGTGCCAGCTCACCCGACAGTTACAATGAGCAGTTCTTC. Translating gives CASSPDSYNEQFF.

V and J are TRBV14 and TRBJ1-1, with D perhaps TRBD1 (6 bases). Trimming stripped 2 bases from V and 8 bases from J, with 9 bases between. This CDR3 contains 12 residues. Germline V lookup: CDR1 SGHDN, CDR2 FVKESK. DNA for the CDR3: TGTGCCAGCAGCCAACCGAGGGGGGAAGCTTTCTTT. It yields the protein CASSQPRGEAFF.

The chain recombines TRBV18 with TRBJ1-1, with TRBD1 matching over 12 bases. J was trimmed by 3 bases and V by 1 base; bases with no gene match: 3. The V gene's germline CDR1 is KGHSH and CDR2 LQKENI. There are 16 residues in the CDR3. The CDR3 loop reads CASSPLGQGAHTEAFF. CDR3 sequence (DNA): TGTGCCAGCTCACCACTGGGACAGGGGGCGCACACTGAAGCTTTCTTT.

The gene calls are TRBV6-2 or TRBV6-3 and TRBJ2-1, with D possibly being TRBD1 (5 bases). CDR3 size: 12 residues. The V gene lost 4 bases and the J gene lost 8 bases, with 9 bases spanning the gap. CDR1 MNHEY and CDR2 SVGEGT come from the germline V gene. The CDR3 DNA reads TGTGCCAGCAGTTCCCAGGGCGATGAGCAGTTCTTC. Protein sequence: CASSSQGDEQFF.

J is TRBJ2-7 and V is TRBV4-1; 11 bases are a match to TRBD2. Germline values: CDR1 MGHRA, CDR2 YSYEKL. The ends lost 0 bases at V and 0 bases at J; junction bases unmatched: 4. The CDR3 runs 17 residues. CDR3 region: CASSQDTSGGSSYEQYV. As DNA, the CDR3 is TGCGCCAGCAGCCAAGATACTAGCGGGGGTAGCTCCTACGAGCAGTACGTC.

The rearrangement links TRBV7-2 to TRBJ2-1; 7 bases are a match to TRBD1. Germline lookup yields CDR1 SGHTA and CDR2 FQGNSA. Losses at the gene ends were 5 bases for V and 8 bases for J; bases not matched to a gene: 6. CDR3 length: 13 amino acids. DNA of the CDR3: TGTGCCAGCAGCATCCGACAGGGTTATGAGCAGTTCTTC. This translates into CASSIRQGYEQFF.

This clone has only a few counts. The V and J genes are TRBV28 and TRBJ1-6; D is uncertain. The CDR3 sequence is 14 residues long. Germline V gene lookup returns CDR1 MDHEN and CDR2 SYDVKM. Trimming removed 2 bases from V and 6 bases from J, with 8 bases in between. The CDR3 DNA follows: TGTGCCAGCAGTTTAAACAGCCTTAATTCACCCCTCCACTTT. Translating gives CASSLNSLNSPLHF.

This chain's CDR3 is CASSGLQGGRTRFGEQYF. Written as DNA, the CDR3 is TGTGCCAGCAGCGGGCTCCAGGGTGGCCGCACCCGGTTTGGCGAGCAGTACTTC. This chain joins TRBV2 and TRBJ2-7, with a tentative D call TRBD1 (5 bases). The CDR3 has 18 residues. The V gene's germline CDR1 is SNHLY and CDR2 FYNNEI. The V end was cut by 6 bases, the J end by 6 bases, with 30 bases between. The complete variable domain, with remaining parts taken from reference TRBV2 and TRBJ2-7, reads EPEVTQTPSHQVTQMGQEVILRCVPISNHLYFYWYRQILGQKVEFLVSFYNNEISEKSEIFDDQFSVERPDGSNFTLKIRSTKLEDSAMYFCASSGLQGGRTRFGEQYFGPGTRLTVT.

The chain employs TRBV27 and TRBJ2-2; 8 bases line up with TRBD1. This CDR3 spans 16 amino acids. Germline CDR1 is MNHEY and CDR2 is SMNVEV (reference sequence). The V gene end was trimmed by 2 bases and the J gene end by 4 bases; junction bases not matched to a gene: 6. CDR3: CASSLARGQSTGELFF. The CDR3 bases are TGTGCCAGCAGTTTAGCCAGGGGGCAGAGCACCGGGGAGCTGTTTTTT.

The CDR3 loop reads CASRTDRNTEAFF. The CDR3 coding sequence is TGTGCCAGCAGAACGGACAGGAACACTGAAGCTTTCTTT. The V call is TRBV7-2, the J call TRBJ1-1; perhaps TRBD1 as D (6 bases). The CDR3 extends over 13 amino acids. CDR1 and CDR2 from the germline V gene are SGHTA and FQGNSA. Trimming shortened V by 6 bases and J by 1 base, and 9 bases separated the two germline ends.

This chain joins TRBV5-4 and TRBJ2-5; 10 bases fit TRBD2. V shed 4 bases, J shed 4 bases, and the junction held 13 bases outside the gene matches. Germline V gene data show CDR1 as SGHNT and CDR2 as YYREEE (reference sequence). The CDR3 has 17 residues. Here the CDR3 DNA reads TGTGCCAGCAGCCCCGTCTCGCTAGCGGGAGTAGGAGAGACCCAGTACTTC. Protein: CASSPVSLAGVGETQYF.

The genes are TRBV6-2 or TRBV6-3 and TRBJ1-5; D unresolved. Germline V CDR1 and CDR2: MNHEY, SVGEGT. V dropped 2 bases and J dropped 7 bases, with 12 bases sitting between them. The CDR3 has 14 amino acids. CDR3 in amino acids: CASSYGGKGQPQHF. In DNA, the CDR3 is TGTGCCAGCAGTTACGGAGGGAAGGGACAGCCCCAGCATTTT.

J is TRBJ2-5 and V is TRBV18; 8 nucleotides line up with TRBD1. The CDR3 covers 14 residues. Germline loops: CDR1 KGHSH, CDR2 LQKENI. J gave up 3 bases and V 3 bases, and 3 bases lay outside the gene matches. The CDR3, as DNA: TGTGCCAGCTCACCCACGGACAGGGAAGAGACCCAGTACTTC. Protein product: CASSPTDREETQYF.

On this clone: One end of the junction fails to match germline, which may point to a read error. The CDR3 DNA is TGTGCCAGCAGTTACTCCGGGACAGGTCCCGAATCCTCTAATTCACCCCTCCACTTT. Protein product: CASSYSGTGPESSNSPLHF. V usage is TRBV6-2 or TRBV6-3 and J usage is TRBJ1-6, with 8 bases that match TRBD1. The germline gives CDR1 MNHEY, CDR2 SVGEGT. This CDR3 has 19 residues.

V is TRBV2 and J is TRBJ1-5; 12 bases fit TRBD1. The V gene's germline CDR1 is SNHLY and CDR2 FYNNEI. Germline trimming cut 6 bases from V and 4 bases from J; bases unmatched to any gene: 10. The CDR3 totals 17 residues. The CDR3 sequence: CASRGTGGFRDNQPQHF. The CDR3 DNA sequence: TGTGCCAGCAGGGGGACAGGGGGCTTTAGAGATAATCAGCCCCAGCATTTT.

The chain recombines TRBV24-1 with TRBJ2-7; 8 bases map to TRBD1. The CDR3 is 13 residues long. Losses at the gene ends were 6 bases for V and 6 bases for J; bases not matched to a gene: 6. Germline V gives CDR1 KGHDR, CDR2 SFDVKD. In DNA form, the CDR3 reads TGTGCCACCAGTTCGATAACAGGGGGCGAGCAGTACTTC. Protein sequence: CATSSITGGEQYF.

The J gene is TRBJ1-5, the V gene TRBV27; D might be TRBD1 (6 bases). Germline CDR1 and CDR2: MNHEY and SMNVEV (reference sequence). This CDR3 comprises 17 residues. Trimming took off 3 bases at V and 4 bases at J, with 19 bases between the two ends. CDR3 bases: TGTGCCAGCAGTTTTCGGCGGGCAACAGGGTTGAATCAGCCCCAGCATTTT. Translated: CASSFRRATGLNQPQHF.

This clone has at least ten counts. This chain connects TRBV9 to TRBJ2-7; D is uncertain. Germline V CDR1 and CDR2: SGDLS, YYNGEE. V was trimmed by 1 base and J by 2 bases, leaving 16 bases between them. The CDR3 contains 16 residues. The CDR3 nucleotides read TGTGCCAGCAGCGTATCTCCACTACGGCGGACCTACGAGCAGTACTTC. Translation: CASSVSPLRRTYEQYF.

The chain couples TRBV7-2 to TRBJ2-1, with TRBD2 matching 7 bases. Trimming removed 5 bases from V and 4 bases from J; junction bases left unmatched: 5. The CDR3 loop spans 14 amino acids. The V gene's germline CDR1 is SGHTA and CDR2 FQGNSA. CDR3 in DNA: TGTGCCAGCAGCGGAGCGGGGCCTTACAATGAGCAGTTCTTC. It encodes CASSGAGPYNEQFF.

V is TRBV28 and J is TRBJ2-4, with a possible D match to TRBD1 (5 bases). The germline V and J ends were trimmed by 3 bases and 0 bases, with 12 bases remaining between them. Germline lookup yields CDR1 MDHEN and CDR2 SYDVKM. CDR3 length: 16 residues. DNA of the CDR3: TGTGCCAGCAGTTTCAACAGGATACTAGCCAAAAACATTCAGTACTTC. It is translated as CASSFNRILAKNIQYF. The whole variable domain, filled in from reference TRBV28 and TRBJ2-4, reads DVKVTQSSRYLVKRTGEKVFLECVQDMDHENMFWYRQDPGLGLRLIYFSYDVKMKEKGDIPEGYSVSREKKERFSLILESASTNQTSMYLCASSFNRILAKNIQYFGAGTRLSVL.

The chain employs TRBV7-8 and TRBJ1-1, with D uncertain. The CDR3 consists of 14 residues. The germline gives CDR1 SGHVS, CDR2 FQNEAQ. With 2 bases removed from V and 1 base from J, the gap between germline ends came to 8 bases. The CDR3 here is CASSLTQPNTEAFF. In nucleotides, the CDR3 is TGTGCCAGCAGCTTAACACAACCGAACACTGAAGCTTTCTTT.

The chain recombines TRBV3-1 (or the pseudogene TRBV3-2) with TRBJ2-3; 8 bases align to TRBD2. The germline V gene has CDR1 LGHDT and CDR2 YNNKEL (reference sequence). This CDR3 has 15 residues. The V segment lost 1 base and the J segment 2 bases; nucleotides outside the gene matches: 2. CDR3 sequence (DNA): TGTGCCAGCAGCCAAGCTAGCGGGCCCACAGATACGCAGTATTTT. Translating gives CASSQASGPTDTQYF.